These T cell receptor beta chains were read from a single sample in a study of a mutant IDH1 vaccine in newly diagnosed glioma. The antigens of these receptors remain unknown. Measured with immunoSEQ multiplex PCR; TCRdb has only the in-frame clones, and not every one. The sample carries tens of thousands of clones, about 75% recorded once. The source material was PBMCs, sampled from a glioma patient whose treatment included an IDH1 peptide vaccine. These receptor sequences come from a man aged 50 or older with glioma. CDR3s leave out the opening cysteine and the closing phenylalanine or tryptophan. The D gene is left open where the match is weak.

j_call d_call v_call cdr3_aa
TRBJ1-1 NA TRBV28 ASLTVNTEAF
TRBJ1-6 NA TRBV6-4 ASSSTPGQNSPLH
TRBJ1-2 NA TRBV6-6 ASSYSGERYGYT
TRBJ1-3 NA TRBV5-6 ASRWTSGNTIY
TRBJ1-1 NA TRBV30 AWSVLGFTEAF
TRBJ1-3 NA TRBV7-9 ASSLPQHFNTIY
TRBJ1-1 NA TRBV4-1 ASSQGQLNTEAF
TRBJ1-2 NA TRBV14 ASSPLGGAGGYT
TRBJ2-2 TRBD1 TRBV10-2 ASSDRGLGNTGELF
TRBJ1-5 NA TRBV4-2 ASSQAAGTGYSNQPQH
TRBJ1-1 NA TRBV11-2 ASSLGPRENTEAF
TRBJ2-7 TRBD2 TRBV10-3 AISDERGHSYEQY
TRBJ2-3 TRBD1 TRBV6-6 ASSNPTGGAGYTQY
TRBJ2-3 TRBD2 TRBV10-2 ASSATSGGVDTQY
TRBJ2-7 NA TRBV7-9 ASSLDSPYEQY
TRBJ2-1 TRBD1 TRBV13 ASSPGTAYNEQF
TRBJ1-4 NA TRBV7-9 ASSLDQAASNEKLF
TRBJ2-1 NA TRBV10-3 AISESRGRGSYNEQF
TRBJ1-1 NA TRBV27 ASSFERSTEAF
TRBJ1-2 TRBD1 TRBV5-4 ASSSGTGLNYGYT
TRBJ1-1 NA TRBV5-1 ASSYDRYTEAF
TRBJ2-5 TRBD1 TRBV30 AWSAFPGTGEETQY
TRBJ1-5 NA TRBV19 ASRTGSQPQH
TRBJ1-1 NA TRBV30 AWSPLGVNTEAF
TRBJ2-7 NA TRBV9 ASSVGKGVDEQY
TRBJ2-4 NA TRBV7-2 ASSLDASEKNIQY
TRBJ2-1 TRBD1 TRBV5-4 ASSPRGQPYNEQF
TRBJ1-6 NA TRBV19 ASMAGLNSPLH
TRBJ2-5 TRBD2 TRBV4-3 ASSQAFLLREGETQY
TRBJ1-1 NA TRBV6-4 ASRASGVGTEAF
TRBJ2-1 NA TRBV11-2 ASSLVRRAIRYNEQF
TRBJ1-1 NA TRBV5-1 ASSLDRVSNTEAF
TRBJ2-2 NA TRBV2 ASSTQGRIGELF
TRBJ1-1 NA TRBV7-2 ASSSQSNTEAF
TRBJ2-1 TRBD2 TRBV5-1 ASSPTSGGAGYNEQF
TRBJ2-6 NA TRBV4-2 ASSQDNSGANVLT
TRBJ2-4 TRBD2 TRBV2 ASLYGGAKNIQY
TRBJ1-4 NA TRBV5-4 ASSSQNNEKLF
TRBJ2-7 TRBD1 TRBV6-1 ASSGGTGPYEQY
TRBJ1-1 NA TRBV6-6 ASRPRGNTEAF
TRBJ2-1 NA TRBV7-3 ASSPLGSYNEQF
TRBJ1-1 NA TRBV5-1 ASRKWGGQRDTEAF
TRBJ2-7 TRBD1 TRBV5-5 ASSLETGGYEQY
TRBJ1-1 NA TRBV27 ASSLFWQRNTEAF